This T cell receptor (beta chain) was identified during a study of blood T cell repertoires in COVID-19. Background on the study: Sites in the United States, Italy and Spain provided acute and convalescent COVID-19 samples.

The CDR3 loop spans 14 amino acids. The germline V gene has CDR1 MNHNS and CDR2 SASEGT. V dropped 2 bases and J dropped 4 bases, with 9 bases sitting between them. In the study's own analysis: The authors estimated nucleated cell counts from reference gene primer amplification. Produced via immunoSEQ multiplex PCR; TCRdb's table is partial and in-frame only. The V and J calls and clone size come from that table; D and trimming were worked out from the DNA. The top ten hold under 6% of the sample, which has about 79,000 clones, roughly 90% seen once. The V call is TRBV6-1, the J call TRBJ1-3; D gene uncertain. This sequence was found in a man aged 50-60 years with active COVID-19. Sequences were obtained from peripheral blood. In DNA, the CDR3 is TGTGCCAGCAGTGAAATGGCGGGGGGAAACACCATATATTTT. Translating gives CASSEMAGGNTIYF.